These T cell receptor beta chains were read from a single sample in a study of T cell clones after liver transplantation. Sequenced by immunoSEQ multiplex PCR; TCRdb stores in-frame clones only, minus some. The sample carries approximately 100,000 clones, roughly 80% recorded once. Sequenced here: CD4+ T cells from blood, sampled approximately 50 months after liver transplant. These TCRs come from a human patient who received a liver transplant. Some T cells may have come from the graft donor. Each CDR3 is given with its conserved first and last residue. Rows may omit the clone size; those that give it use once, few, many or a size class.

cdr3_aa: CASSPGQGTNTEAFF
clone_size: -
v_call: TRBV18
j_call: TRBJ1-1

cdr3_aa: CATHRDGAYEQYF
clone_size: -
v_call: TRBV11-2
j_call: TRBJ2-7

cdr3_aa: CASSFGTGDRSYTF
clone_size: -
v_call: TRBV7-3
j_call: TRBJ1-2

cdr3_aa: CASSPRTLSYEQYF
clone_size: -
v_call: TRBV11-2
j_call: TRBJ2-7

cdr3_aa: CASRELRLAETYEQYF
clone_size: -
v_call: TRBV6-1
j_call: -

cdr3_aa: CASSLFSPGEQYF
clone_size: -
v_call: TRBV11-2
j_call: TRBJ2-7

cdr3_aa: CASRGQGGGQPQHF
clone_size: few
v_call: TRBV19
j_call: TRBJ1-5

cdr3_aa: CASSLDSNSPLHF
clone_size: once
v_call: TRBV7-9
j_call: TRBJ1-6

cdr3_aa: CASSLGGTDTQYF
clone_size: -
v_call: TRBV7-8
j_call: TRBJ2-3

cdr3_aa: CAWGTGNYEQYF
clone_size: few
v_call: TRBV30
j_call: TRBJ2-7

cdr3_aa: CASSAGANVLTF
clone_size: -
v_call: TRBV12-5
j_call: TRBJ2-6

cdr3_aa: CASSPQGSFTYEQYF
clone_size: -
v_call: TRBV5-1
j_call: TRBJ2-7

cdr3_aa: CASSLGVAGVRETQYF
clone_size: -
v_call: TRBV7-9
j_call: TRBJ2-5

cdr3_aa: CASSLAAGFGQETQYF
clone_size: -
v_call: TRBV5-1
j_call: TRBJ2-5

cdr3_aa: CASSVDTPYGYTF
clone_size: -
v_call: TRBV5-4
j_call: TRBJ1-2

cdr3_aa: CASSSNRLAGYNEQFF
clone_size: -
v_call: TRBV7-3
j_call: TRBJ2-1

cdr3_aa: CASSRDLGLAGGPHNEQFF
clone_size: few
v_call: TRBV7-3
j_call: TRBJ2-1

cdr3_aa: CASSRDINQPQHF
clone_size: -
v_call: TRBV19
j_call: TRBJ1-5

cdr3_aa: CASSRARGEQYF
clone_size: once
v_call: TRBV19
j_call: TRBJ2-7

cdr3_aa: CASSARTTAAKNIQYF
clone_size: once
v_call: TRBV13
j_call: TRBJ2-4

cdr3_aa: CASSPPWTGGALGYTF
clone_size: -
v_call: TRBV18
j_call: TRBJ1-2

cdr3_aa: CASKTGGVGQPQHF
clone_size: once
v_call: TRBV28
j_call: TRBJ1-5

cdr3_aa: CASSTVPSVNYGYTF
clone_size: -
v_call: TRBV7-9
j_call: TRBJ1-2

cdr3_aa: CASSPRAGGPGEQYF
clone_size: -
v_call: TRBV2
j_call: TRBJ2-7

cdr3_aa: CASSPQWGANVLTF
clone_size: -
v_call: TRBV14
j_call: TRBJ2-6

cdr3_aa: CASSLDGTQYF
clone_size: -
v_call: TRBV7-3
j_call: TRBJ2-3

cdr3_aa: CATLEMFGGISYEQYF
clone_size: -
v_call: TRBV10-1
j_call: TRBJ2-7

cdr3_aa: CASSRARDVTYEQYF
clone_size: -
v_call: TRBV5-1
j_call: TRBJ2-7

cdr3_aa: CASSPRGGGELFF
clone_size: -
v_call: TRBV4-3
j_call: TRBJ2-2

cdr3_aa: CASSSTGGGDATNEKLFF
clone_size: -
v_call: TRBV5-6
j_call: TRBJ1-4

cdr3_aa: CASRPGTGGHGYTF
clone_size: -
v_call: TRBV6-6
j_call: TRBJ1-2

cdr3_aa: CASSPQLGASYNEQFF
clone_size: once
v_call: TRBV18
j_call: TRBJ2-1

cdr3_aa: CASSTGTTDTQYF
clone_size: -
v_call: TRBV6-5
j_call: TRBJ2-3

cdr3_aa: CASSERRLSTDTQYF
clone_size: -
v_call: TRBV9
j_call: TRBJ2-3

cdr3_aa: CASRRSGGDTQYF
clone_size: -
v_call: TRBV6-5
j_call: TRBJ2-3

cdr3_aa: CASSLAFRSSYNEQFF
clone_size: -
v_call: TRBV11-1
j_call: TRBJ2-1

cdr3_aa: CASKADTTYEQYF
clone_size: -
v_call: TRBV5-6
j_call: TRBJ2-7

cdr3_aa: CASSSGHNTYEQYF
clone_size: -
v_call: TRBV5-1
j_call: -

cdr3_aa: CASSIKGVGGYEQYF
clone_size: -
v_call: TRBV19
j_call: TRBJ2-7

cdr3_aa: CASSLASGPRGNEQFF
clone_size: -
v_call: TRBV7-9
j_call: TRBJ2-1

cdr3_aa: CASSLVATHNEQFF
clone_size: -
v_call: TRBV28
j_call: TRBJ2-1

cdr3_aa: CASSLIAGDEQYF
clone_size: few
v_call: TRBV7-3
j_call: TRBJ2-7

cdr3_aa: CASSLLAGGYEQYF
clone_size: -
v_call: TRBV7-9
j_call: TRBJ2-7

cdr3_aa: CASSRLAGGIGAETQYF
clone_size: few
v_call: TRBV19
j_call: TRBJ2-5

cdr3_aa: CASSSRLAVTDTQYF
clone_size: -
v_call: TRBV19
j_call: TRBJ2-3

cdr3_aa: CASSFGGPRNEQFF
clone_size: -
v_call: TRBV5-1
j_call: TRBJ2-1

cdr3_aa: CASSQDLLASVSTDTQYF
clone_size: once
v_call: TRBV4-3
j_call: TRBJ2-3

cdr3_aa: CAWIRQTRGYTF
clone_size: -
v_call: TRBV30
j_call: TRBJ1-2

cdr3_aa: CASSQGLAGGTGELFF
clone_size: -
v_call: TRBV5-4
j_call: TRBJ2-2

cdr3_aa: CASSIGTGNTIYF
clone_size: once
v_call: TRBV5-1
j_call: TRBJ1-3

cdr3_aa: CASSYRQAGAGEQYF
clone_size: -
v_call: TRBV11-2
j_call: TRBJ2-7

cdr3_aa: CASSLEGVAYNSPLHF
clone_size: medium-sized
v_call: TRBV11-2
j_call: TRBJ1-6

cdr3_aa: CAWSAHRVQETQYF
clone_size: -
v_call: TRBV30
j_call: TRBJ2-5

cdr3_aa: CSGIYSNYGYTF
clone_size: -
v_call: TRBV29-1
j_call: TRBJ1-2

cdr3_aa: CASSQALAPYEQYF
clone_size: -
v_call: TRBV4-2
j_call: TRBJ2-7

cdr3_aa: CASSEGREQYF
clone_size: -
v_call: TRBV6-1
j_call: TRBJ2-7

cdr3_aa: CASSYQGANQPQHF
clone_size: -
v_call: TRBV27
j_call: TRBJ1-5